One sample yielded the 6 T cell receptor beta chains listed below, sequenced in a study of blood T cell repertoires in COVID-19. This table comes from immunoSEQ multiplex PCR, and its TCRdb copy is limited to in-frame clones, with some not included. This sample has 330,000 or so clones, with roughly nine tenths found just once. Sequenced sample: peripheral blood. The source is a woman between 55 and 75 years old with COVID-19, enrolled during active disease.

The chain couples TRBV15 to TRBJ2-1; 12 nucleotides agree with TRBD2. This CDR3 spans 16 amino acids. Germline CDR1 is LNHNV and CDR2 is YYDKDF (reference sequence). Trimming removed 1 base from V and 7 bases from J; junction bases left unmatched: 5. As DNA, the CDR3 is TGTGCCACCAGCAGAGTGCTAGCGGGGGGGCGTAATGAGCAGTTCTTC. It yields the protein CATSRVLAGGRNEQFF. Combining the CDR3 with reference TRBV15 and TRBJ2-1 gives the whole variable domain DAMVIQNPRYQVTQFGKPVTLSCSQTLNHNVMYWYQQKSSQAPKLLFHYYDKDFNNEADTPDNFQSRRPNTSFCFLDIRSPGLGDTAMYLCATSRVLAGGRNEQFFGPGTRLTVL.

The chain carries TRBV11-1 and TRBJ1-3; D uncertain. Germline V gene sequence: CDR1 SGHAT, CDR2 FQDESV (reference sequence). The CDR3 is 14 residues long. V dropped 4 bases and J dropped 0 bases, with 7 bases sitting between them. The CDR3, as DNA: TGTGCCAGCAGCTCGGGTTACTCTGGAAACACCATATATTTT. Residues: CASSSGYSGNTIYF.

The sample holds a few counts of this clone. J is TRBJ1-3 and V is TRBV28, with 8 bases lining up with TRBD1. The ends lost 11 bases at V and 5 bases at J; junction bases unmatched: 14. Looked up from germline, CDR1 is MDHEN and CDR2 is SYDVKM. CDR3 length equals 15 residues. This chain's CDR3 is CAHVSPRQGRNTIYF. The CDR3 DNA reads as TGTGCCCATGTGAGTCCCCGACAGGGGCGAAACACCATATATTTT. The full variable domain, its missing parts supplied by reference TRBV28 and TRBJ1-3, is DVKVTQSSRYLVKRTGEKVFLECVQDMDHENMFWYRQDPGLGLRLIYFSYDVKMKEKGDIPEGYSVSREKKERFSLILESASTNQTSMYLCAHVSPRQGRNTIYFGEGSWLTVV.

This clone was counted between two and nine times. The rearrangement uses TRBV19 and TRBJ1-1; D perhaps matches TRBD1 (5 bases). Trimming took 7 bases from V and 8 from J, leaving 23 bases between them. Germline-derived CDR1 and CDR2 are LNHDA and SQIVND (reference sequence). The CDR3 consists of 15 residues. The CDR3 loop reads CASTDTGERTNEAFF. In nucleotides, the CDR3 is TGTGCCAGTACTGATACGGGGGAGAGGACAAACGAAGCTTTCTTT.

This chain connects TRBV3-1 (or the pseudogene TRBV3-2) to TRBJ2-3, with a weak D call TRBD2 (6 bases). The CDR3 spans 13 residues. Trimming took off 4 bases at V and 5 bases at J, with 10 bases between the two ends. Germline CDR1 reads LGHDT; CDR2 reads YNNKEL (reference sequence). CDR3 sequence reads: CASSPGEVDTQYF. The CDR3 DNA follows: TGTGCCAGCAGCCCCGGGGAGGTAGATACGCAGTATTTT.

The chain has TRBV10-3 and TRBJ1-1; a weak D match, TRBD1 (5 bases). The germline gives CDR1 ENHRY, CDR2 SYGVKD. The CDR3 is 13 amino acids. Trimming shortened V by 8 bases and J by 3 bases, and 13 bases separated the two germline ends. This CDR3 reads CAIAFREDTEAFF. DNA of the CDR3: TGTGCCATCGCCTTCAGGGAGGACACTGAAGCTTTCTTT.